These 12 T cell receptor beta chains were sequenced from one sample in a study of cytomegalovirus exposure and HLA in healthy donors. The primer mix had 60 Vbeta and 13 Jbeta primers. TCRdb keeps only in-frame clones here, not all; method: immunoSEQ multiplex PCR. Here the sample spans about 190,000 clones, 70% to 90% being singletons. Sequencing was performed on PBMCs. These receptors all come from a woman between 18 and 30 years old in good health and CMV-seropositive.

This clone was counted once. The V and J genes are TRBV5-4 and TRBJ2-7; 10 positions agree with TRBD1. Losses at the gene ends were 3 bases for V and 3 bases for J; bases not matched to a gene: 6. The CDR3 is 15 residues long. CDR1 is SGHNT and CDR2 is YYREEE in the germline V gene (reference sequence). Written as DNA, the CDR3 is TGTGCCAGCAGCTCAGTAAGGACAGGGGGCTACGAGCAGTACTTC. This sequence encodes CASSSVRTGGYEQYF.

Comment on this clone: This specimen includes other DNA sequences encoding the same CDR3. The chain recombines TRBV7-3 with TRBJ2-1; D gene uncertain. CDR3 length: 15 residues. V shed 2 bases and J shed 0 bases, with 8 bases lying between them. The germline V gene encodes CDR1 SGHTA and CDR2 FQGTGA. DNA for the CDR3: TGTGCCAGCAGCTTACTGGCTGCCTCCTACAATGAGCAGTTCTTC. Translating it yields CASSLLAASYNEQFF.

The chain uses TRBV6-5 and TRBJ1-1; D not certain. The V gene lost 2 bases and the J gene lost 6 bases, with 10 bases spanning the gap. CDR1 is MNHEY and CDR2 is SVGAGI in the germline V gene. This CDR3 comprises 13 residues. CDR3 protein: CASSYDKGAEAFF. The CDR3 DNA reads as TGTGCCAGCAGTTACGATAAGGGAGCTGAAGCTTTCTTT.

The rearrangement links TRBV5-1 to TRBJ2-3; TRBD1 might be the D (6 bases). CDR1 SGHRS and CDR2 YFSETQ come from the germline V gene. CDR3 length equals 17 residues. Trimming stripped 7 bases from V and 5 bases from J, with 26 bases between. The DNA for the CDR3 is TGCGCCAGCTCTCTGGGAAGGGGGAACTCCTACGGAGATACGCAGTATTTT. This encodes CASSLGRGNSYGDTQYF.

This chain links TRBV9 with TRBJ1-1; a weak D match, TRBD1 (6 bases). The CDR3 contains 14 residues. Per germline, CDR1 SGDLS and CDR2 YYNGEE. Between the trimmed V and J ends, which lost 0 bases and 3 bases, there was a span of 9 bases. The CDR3 coding sequence is TGTGCCAGCAGCGTAGTGGGGGGGCACACTGAAGCTTTCTTT. This gives the protein CASSVVGGHTEAFF.

This clone was recorded only once. The rearrangement links TRBV6-4 to TRBJ2-2, with 8 bases aligning to TRBD2. Germline assignment: CDR1 MRHNA and CDR2 SNTAGT. This CDR3 has 15 amino acids. The V segment lost 0 bases and the J segment 6 bases; nucleotides outside the gene matches: 3. CDR3 protein: CASSDSPTSAGELFF. The CDR3 bases are TGTGCCAGCAGTGACTCGCCGACTAGCGCCGGGGAGCTGTTTTTT.

This chain links TRBV4-1 with TRBJ2-3, with a tentative D call TRBD1 (7 bases). V was shortened by 4 bases and J by 0 bases, with 14 bases between the two germline ends. This CDR3 is built from 16 residues. Germline CDR1 is MGHRA and CDR2 is YSYEKL. CDR3 bases: TGCGCCAGCAGCCGCCAGGGGGGACAGAGCACAGATACGCAGTATTTT. This codes for CASSRQGGQSTDTQYF.

The J gene is TRBJ1-1, the V gene TRBV27; D is perhaps TRBD1 (6 bases). Germline V CDR1 and CDR2: MNHEY, SMNVEV (reference sequence). The CDR3 sequence is 13 residues long. Trimming cost V 5 bases and J 5 bases, with 12 bases left between them. The CDR3 is CASSGFQGTEAFF. The CDR3 DNA sequence: TGTGCCAGCAGTGGCTTCCAGGGGACTGAAGCTTTCTTT.

V is TRBV4-1 and J is TRBJ1-2; D not resolved. Trimming took 7 bases from V and 1 from J, leaving 19 bases between them. The CDR3 has 16 amino acids. Per germline, CDR1 MGHRA and CDR2 YSYEKL. CDR3 DNA sequence: TGCGCCAGCATGGACCCCCTAAGAGGAGGTAACTATGGCTACACCTTC. It codes for CASMDPLRGGNYGYTF.

The chain has TRBV19 and TRBJ2-6; 8 positions agree with TRBD1. The CDR3 has 15 residues. The germline gives CDR1 LNHDA, CDR2 SQIVND (reference sequence). The V segment lost 6 bases and the J segment 4 bases; nucleotides outside the gene matches: 5. The CDR3 bases are TGTGCCAGTAGGGACGGACAGGGAGGGGCCAACGTCCTGACTTTC. This translates into CASRDGQGGANVLTF. The full variable domain, rest sourced from reference TRBV19 and TRBJ2-6, is DGGITQSPKYLFRKEGQNVTLSCEQNLNHDAMYWYRQDPGQGLRLIYYSQIVNDFQKGDIAEGYSVSREKKESFPLTVTSAQKNPTAFYLCASRDGQGGANVLTFGAGSRLTVL.

This chain links TRBV6-1 with TRBJ1-5; D is ambiguous. The CDR3 runs to 14 residues. The V end was cut by 6 bases, the J end by 6 bases, with 15 bases between. Germline CDR1 reads MNHNS; CDR2 reads SASEGT. The CDR3 reads CASRGGPDVQPQHF. CDR3 DNA sequence: TGTGCCAGCAGGGGAGGGCCGGATGTTCAGCCCCAGCATTTT.

This chain connects TRBV5-6 to TRBJ1-2; no reliable D call. Trimming took off 1 base at V and 1 base at J, with 5 bases between the two ends. Germline lookup yields CDR1 SGHDT and CDR2 YYEEEE. The CDR3 contains 13 residues. DNA for the CDR3: TGTGCCAGCAGCTTGCCATTTAACTATGGCTACACCTTC. Translating gives CASSLPFNYGYTF.